This TCR beta chain was observed in a study of TIL therapy for anti-PD-1-resistant metastatic lung cancer. Study at large: Patients then received nivolumab; progressors got lymphodepletion, TIL and IL-2.

Broader study findings: Infused TIL clonotypes partially replaced the baseline blood repertoire, then decayed over months.

Time point: pre-treatment sample, taken before nivolumab and TIL therapy. The CDR3 covers 18 residues. Trimming shortened V by 2 bases and J by 5 bases, and 21 bases separated the two germline ends. Germline loops: CDR1 SGHAT, CDR2 FQNNGV. On this clone itself: Its antigen is undetermined.

The immunoSEQ assay was v3. Generated by immunoSEQ multiplex PCR, the TCRdb table keeps only in-frame clones and is missing some. The table includes about 36,000 clones, less than 85% detected once. V and J are TRBV11-2 and TRBJ2-2; tentatively, D is TRBD1 (6 bases). The clonotype originates from a person aged 25 to 85 with non-small cell lung cancer. The sequencing used blood, collected at baseline. DNA for the CDR3: TGTGCCAGCAGCTTACGGCAGGGGCGAGGGGCAGTTACCGGGGAGCTGTTTTTT. Residues: CASSLRQGRGAVTGELFF.